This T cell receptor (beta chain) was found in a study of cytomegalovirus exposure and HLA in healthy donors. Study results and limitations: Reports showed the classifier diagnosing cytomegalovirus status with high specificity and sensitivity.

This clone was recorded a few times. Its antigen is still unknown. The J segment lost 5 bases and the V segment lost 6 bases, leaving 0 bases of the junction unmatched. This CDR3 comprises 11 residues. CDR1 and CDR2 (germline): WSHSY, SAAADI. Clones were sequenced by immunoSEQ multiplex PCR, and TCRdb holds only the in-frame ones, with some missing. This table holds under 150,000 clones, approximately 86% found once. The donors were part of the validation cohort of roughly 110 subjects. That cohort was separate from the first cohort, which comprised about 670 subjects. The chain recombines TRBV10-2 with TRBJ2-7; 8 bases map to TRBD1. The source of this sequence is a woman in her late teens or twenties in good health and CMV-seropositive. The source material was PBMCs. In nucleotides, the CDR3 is TGCGCCAGCAGACAGGGGGACGAGCAGTACTTC. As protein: CASRQGDEQYF.